This T cell receptor (beta chain) was sequenced in a study of T cell changes during pregnancy in multiple sclerosis. This clone came up a few times. The CDR3 is made up of 15 amino acids. Trimming left V 4 bases short and J 5 bases short, with 17 bases between. Germline-derived CDR1 and CDR2 are SEHNR and FQNEAQ (reference sequence). Here immunoSEQ multiplex PCR was the method, and the copy in TCRdb shows in-frame clones only, minus some. This table holds about 100,000 clones, about 94% found once. This clonotype was sampled from a female donor with multiple sclerosis, enrolled in a pregnancy study. This sample comprised peripheral blood, obtained before pregnancy. V gene TRBV7-9 combines with J gene TRBJ1-1; no firm D call. CDR3 sequence reads: CASSSKAFPGTEAFF. CDR3 coding DNA: TGTGCCAGCAGCTCCAAAGCCTTTCCGGGAACTGAAGCTTTCTTT. The complete variable domain, with remaining parts taken from reference TRBV7-9 and TRBJ1-1, reads DTGVSQNPRHKITKRGQNVTFRCDPISEHNRLYWYRQTLGQGPEFLTYFQNEAQLEKSRLLSDRFSAERPKGSFSTLEIQRTEQGDSAMYLCASSSKAFPGTEAFFGQGTRLTVV.